Included here is one TCR beta chain sequence, with context. This CDR3 contains 15 residues. CDR1 and CDR2 (germline): SGHDN, FVKESK. These data are taken from a study of monozygotic twins with inflammatory bowel disease. TCRdb re-called the 5' RACE reads and catalogs CDR3 proteins one per entry, DNA excluded. There are about 300,000 distinct CDR3 sequences in the sample, with 5% to 6% held by the top ten. Source material: blood. The J gene is TRBJ1-1, the V gene TRBV14; with no DNA, the TCRdb D assignment of TRBD1 cannot be verified. The receptor's source is a human donor with ulcerative colitis or Crohn's disease, or a healthy co-twin of an affected twin (not recorded which). The CDR3 loop reads CASSQDEGGFDEAFF.